This entry is about one TCR beta chain. No antigen is known for it. Base qualities are not at hand, and no much larger clone is one base apart. Genomic DNA was isolated from the sorted cells so that the TCRbeta CDR3 region could be sequenced. TCRbeta CDR3 regions were sequenced using the immunoSEQ Assay. Imported from immuneACCESS, the table was reduced by TCRdb to in-frame sequences with V and J called. These copies leave out some clones; in studies compared against another copy, an unresolved V gene accounts for under half, and the cause of the remainder is not known. The sample has about 96,000 clones on record, 90% of them singletons. In total, the top ten clones hold around 1.6% of the sample. The sample comes from a study of OX40 agonist ivuxolimab in advanced cancers. Background on the whole study: Ivuxolimab was a fully human IgG2 agonistic monoclonal antibody targeting the costimulatory receptor OX40 (CD134). In the dose-escalation cohort, around four fifths of patients were male, and the mean age was approximately 60 years, with a range of about 23 to 90. Of the roughly 52 dose-escalation patients, hepatocellular carcinoma was present in about 19, melanoma in around 15, renal cell carcinoma in 9 and head and neck cancer in 9. Intravenous ivuxolimab was administered to patients every 2 weeks at six dose levels: 0.01, 0.1, 0.3, 1.5, 3 and 10 mg/kg. The monotherapy dose-escalation portion (N ≈ 57 patients) of the phase I ivuxolimab trial is reported in the paper. Prior anti-PD-1, anti-PD-L1 or anti-CTLA-4 therapy was permitted, and checkpoint inhibitors had been received by roughly 42% of dose-escalation patients. Peripheral TCRbeta sequencing aimed to test whether ivuxolimab altered TCR sequence diversity and caused clonal T-cell expansion. Partial responses occurred in three dose-escalation patients: two with cutaneous melanoma and one with hepatocellular carcinoma.

Patients with autoimmune disease history or receiving systemic immunosuppression were excluded from the trial. Peripheral blood for TCR sequencing was collected from all dose cohorts at baseline, on cycle 4 day 1, and on cycle 7 day 1. The samples were drawn from a first-in-human, open-label, multicenter phase I dose-escalation trial of ivuxolimab. Adults with locally advanced or metastatic melanoma, renal cell, hepatocellular, or head and neck squamous cell carcinoma were enrolled in the trial. CD4+ and CD8+ T cells were sorted separately from peripheral blood before TCR sequencing. Counted from cysteine to phenylalanine, this CDR3 has 13 amino acids. Kept here is only the CDR3 DNA, which spans 39 bases and is read in frame from base 1. Per the germline V gene, SQVTM is the CDR1 and ANQGSEA is the CDR2. The V end loses 2 bases and the J end loses 7 bases, and a stretch of 12 bases separates them.

What the authors observed across the whole study: Low levels of normalized T-cell clonal expansion were also seen in some patients who did not respond. At doses from 0.1 to 3.0 mg/kg, clonal expansion was seen in both CD4+ and CD8+ blood T cells between baseline and week 6. In the 0.1-3.0 mg/kg groups, partial responders were among the patients with the lowest normalized peripheral clonal expansion, particularly in CD8+ T cells. Antigen specificity was not determined for the clonally expanded peripheral T cells. After ivuxolimab, expanded clones were on average more numerous among CD8+ T cells than among CD4+ T cells.

The receptor comes from an adult with an advanced solid tumor such as melanoma, head and neck, liver or kidney cancer. The sequence is built from TRBV29-1 and TRBJ2-1, with the D segment identity uncertain. The material was CD4+ or CD8+ T cells sorted from blood, obtained in a trial of the OX40 agonist ivuxolimab. DNA sequence: TGCAGCGTTGAAACCACGGGTGGGAATGAGCAGTTCTTC. It specifies CSVETTGGNEQFF.